These T cell receptor beta chains were read from a single sample in a study of post-analysis software for immune sequencing data. TCRdb used MiXCR to reprocess the PCR reads, holding one entry per CDR3 protein. The sample has some 370,000 distinct CDR3 sequences; less than 35% are singletons. The sequenced sample consisted of blood. All receptors derive from a girl under 18 with multiple sclerosis. CDR3s include the opening cysteine and the closing phenylalanine or tryptophan. Each record gives: V gene, J gene, clone size, D gene, CDR3 protein. A D gene is named only where the DNA matches it firmly. Where a row states a size, it is once, few, many or the class of an expanded clone; other rows omit it.

>TRBV4-3|TRBJ1-2|-|TRBD1
CASSQQSAGGGYGYTF
>TRBV28|TRBJ2-7|few|TRBD1
CASLGQGPHEQYF
>TRBV15|TRBJ2-3|many|-
CATSRDPGHLGPQYF
>TRBV11-2|TRBJ1-1|few|TRBD1
CASSRRRLTGVNTEAFF
>TRBV7-9|TRBJ1-2|-|-
CASSLSGEFKFYGYTF
>TRBV30|TRBJ1-2|few|TRBD1
CASQGGLLYGYTF
>TRBV6-5|TRBJ2-1|few|-
CASSRLGYNEQFF
>TRBV20-1|TRBJ1-4|-|-
CSARDWAAGEEDFEKLFF
>TRBV6-1|TRBJ2-4|few|-
CASRPRVGGGTRVKNIQYF
>TRBV27|TRBJ1-5|-|TRBD1
CASSWDRVYSNQPQHF
>TRBV12-3/TRBV12-4|TRBJ2-7|few|-
CASSFEGETYEQYF
>TRBV12-3/TRBV12-4|TRBJ2-3|-|TRBD2
CASSFPPGRGRPDTQYF
>TRBV27|TRBJ2-6|few|-
CASSPSGTGANVLTF
>TRBV20-1|TRBJ2-3|few|-
CSARSWTALTDTQYF
>TRBV4-3|TRBJ2-7|-|-
CASSQEAARGVHEQYF
>TRBV28|TRBJ1-1|few|-
CASSLNAGNTEAFF
>TRBV4-2|TRBJ2-1|-|TRBD2
CASSQETSGADEQFF
>TRBV24-1|TRBJ2-3|few|-
CATSDLPTGADTQYF
>TRBV6-2/TRBV6-3|TRBJ2-7|-|TRBD2
CASSHLLAGIYEQYF
>TRBV7-8|TRBJ2-5|-|TRBD1
CASSLVGTGDQEAQYF
>TRBV20-1|TRBJ2-1|few|TRBD1
CSAPYNGQGLNEQFF
>TRBV28|TRBJ2-1|few|-
CASSRRYNEQFF
>TRBV29-1|TRBJ1-2|-|-
CSVTDNRIDGYTF
>TRBV12-3/TRBV12-4|TRBJ1-1|few|TRBD1
CASSSRRTGGTEAFF
>TRBV5-1|TRBJ2-3|-|-
CASSSTGSRTDTQYF
>TRBV7-2|TRBJ2-5|-|-
CASSSGAARYQETQYF
>TRBV29-1|TRBJ2-2|-|-
CSVELSGELFF
>TRBV12-3/TRBV12-4|TRBJ1-4|-|-
CASSLMGPSRLFF
>TRBV9|TRBJ2-7|few|TRBD2
CASSVAGGLTEQYF
>TRBV29-1|TRBJ2-3|few|-
CSVVPAGHPGGTQYF
>TRBV11-1|TRBJ2-7|-|-
CASSFLGREQYF
>TRBV27|TRBJ2-4|few|-
CASSSGLSKNIQYF
>TRBV20-1|TRBJ1-3|-|-
CSATPGNTIYF
>TRBV9|TRBJ2-5|-|-
CASSVGLARQSQETQYF
>TRBV6-1|TRBJ1-6|few|-
CVSSEARGRYNSPLHF
>TRBV4-3|TRBJ2-1|few|TRBD2
CASSQGLAGGPEFF
>TRBV20-1|TRBJ2-3|-|-
CSARGVSNDGADTQYF
>TRBV29-1|TRBJ2-1|-|-
CSVEDTLASEQCF
>TRBV4-1|TRBJ2-6|-|-
CASSQAEGQLYSGANVLTF
>TRBV29-1|TRBJ2-5|-|TRBD2
CSVPGGRRETRYF
>TRBV12-3/TRBV12-4|TRBJ2-7|few|TRBD1
CASLQTGGFEQYF
>TRBV7-2|TRBJ2-5|-|TRBD2
CASSLGLAGLQETQYF
>TRBV7-3|TRBJ2-1|few|TRBD2
CASSLMGGLAGGNEQFF
>TRBV28|TRBJ2-3|-|-
CASRGWGAQGDTQYF
>TRBV28|TRBJ1-2|-|TRBD1
CATQTGVGYTF
>TRBV20-1|TRBJ2-7|-|TRBD1
CSARVGQAYEQYF